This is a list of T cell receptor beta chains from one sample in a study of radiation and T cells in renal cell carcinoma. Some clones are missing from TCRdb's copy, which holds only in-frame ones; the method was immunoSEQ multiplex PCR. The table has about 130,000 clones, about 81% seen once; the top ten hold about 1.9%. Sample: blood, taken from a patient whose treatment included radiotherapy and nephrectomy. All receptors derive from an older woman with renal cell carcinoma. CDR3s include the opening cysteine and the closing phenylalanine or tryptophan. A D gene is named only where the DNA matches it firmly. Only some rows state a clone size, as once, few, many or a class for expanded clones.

TGTGCCAGCAGTCCTGTCCGCACCGGGGAGCTGTTTTTT | CASSPVRTGELFF | TRBJ2-2 | . | . | TRBV7-8
TGTGCCAGCAGTAAAAACGCCCGAAATCAGCCCCAGCATTTT | CASSKNARNQPQHF | TRBJ1-5 | . | . | TRBV28
TGTGCCAGCAGCCGCCCAGCCGGACGACCGTATTTT | CASSRPAGRPYF | TRBJ2-3 | . | . | TRBV14
TGTGCCAGCAGCTTGGTAGGGGCCAACACCGGGGAGCTGTTTTTT | CASSLVGANTGELFF | TRBJ2-2 | . | . | TRBV5-8
TGTGCCGGGGGAGACAGCATGAACACTGAAGCTTTCTTT | CAGGDSMNTEAFF | TRBJ1-1 | . | once | TRBV28
TGTGCCAGCAGCCAAGACCAGGCCGATCAGCCCCAGCATTTT | CASSQDQADQPQHF | TRBJ1-5 | . | . | TRBV14
TGTGCCAGCAGCTTGCCCCCTGCGACTGAAGCTTTCTTT | CASSLPPATEAFF | TRBJ1-1 | . | few | TRBV7-9
TGTGCCAGCTCAACTGGGACAGCTCTAGAGACCCAGTACTTC | CASSTGTALETQYF | TRBJ2-5 | TRBD1 | . | TRBV18
TGTGCCAGCAGCGTAGTAGCGGAAGGGTCCTATAATTCACCCCTCCACTTT | CASSVVAEGSYNSPLHF | TRBJ1-6 | . | . | TRBV9
TGTGCCAGCAGCTCGGGCGTTAACACTGAAGCTTTCTTT | CASSSGVNTEAFF | TRBJ1-1 | . | . | TRBV5-5
TGCGCCAGCAGCGTGGGACAGGGTCACAACAATGAGCAGTTCTTC | CASSVGQGHNNEQFF | TRBJ2-1 | TRBD1 | . | TRBV5-1
TGCGCCAGCAGCCTCCAGGGACAGGAGGGGAACACTGAAGCTTTCTTT | CASSLQGQEGNTEAFF | TRBJ1-1 | TRBD1 | . | TRBV5-1
TGTGCCAGCAGCTGGGGGCCCGGGACAGCTAACTATGGCTACACCTTC | CASSWGPGTANYGYTF | TRBJ1-2 | TRBD1 | . | TRBV5-5
TGTGCCAGCAGCTTCTCCCGTGACAGGGTAGTTCTTGCTGAGCAGTTCTTC | CASSFSRDRVVLAEQFF | TRBJ2-1 | TRBD1 | . | TRBV7-2